The 30 T cell receptor beta chains below all came from one sample that was sequenced in a study of read filtering for tumor transcriptome and immune sequencing. From approximately 430 ng of RNA, a library with molecular barcoded alpha/delta and beta/gamma adaptors was made. TCRdb re-derived calls from the reads in MiXCR, one entry per CDR3 protein. The data show 49,000 or so distinct CDR3 sequences, approximately 12% seen once. Sequenced material: a population of CD138-negative cells sorted from bone marrow. The origin of the receptors is a donor aged 40 or over with multiple myeloma.

This clonotype was recorded at least ten times. This chain uses TRBV20-1 with TRBJ2-7; 10 bases map to TRBD1. The CDR3 extends over 18 amino acids. Germline V CDR1 and CDR2: DFQATT, SNEGSKA (reference sequence). Trimming at V came to 4 bases and at J to 0 bases, leaving 15 bases not matched to a gene. The CDR3 DNA is TGCAGTGCTACGATACTAAACGCCGGGACAGGGGTCTCCTACGAGCAGTACTTC. Protein sequence: CSATILNAGTGVSYEQYF.

This clonotype was seen at least ten times. The V call is TRBV12-3 or TRBV12-4, the J call TRBJ2-3; the match to TRBD2 covers 8 bases. The CDR3 is made up of 14 amino acids. Trimming at V came to 6 bases and at J to 4 bases, leaving 6 bases not matched to a gene. Here the CDR3 DNA reads TGTGCCAGCAGCCGAACTAGCGGAGCAGATACGCAGTATTTT. It specifies CASSRTSGADTQYF.

Concerning this clonotype: The missing conserved phenylalanine or tryptophan at the end of this CDR3 makes a read error likely. The V and J genes are TRBV30 and TRBJ2-1; D may be TRBD2 (5 bases). Germline CDR1 and CDR2: GTSNPN and SVGIG (reference sequence). The CDR3 contains 11 residues. Here the CDR3 reads CAGSVSNEQFS. The CDR3 DNA reads TGTGCCGGGAGTGTATCTAATGAGCAGTTCTCC.

This clonotype came up a few times. This may be a read error, as it is one base from a much larger clone. The chain carries TRBV4-1 and TRBJ1-2; D remains unclear. CDR1 MGHRA and CDR2 YSYEKL come from the germline V gene. The CDR3 is made up of 16 amino acids. Trimming removed 0 bases from V and 4 bases from J, with 15 bases in between. The CDR3 loop reads CASSQDVSISAYGYTF. CDR3 coding DNA: TGCGCCAGCAGCCAAGACGTATCCATATCGGCCTATGGCTACACCTTC.

This clonotype qualifies as medium-sized. The chain links TRBV12-5 to TRBJ2-1, with 12 bases fitting TRBD2. V was pared by 2 bases and J by 8 bases, with 4 bases of the junction left unmatched. This CDR3 is 15 amino acids long. Germline V gene data show CDR1 as LGHNT and CDR2 as FRNRAP. CDR3 region: CASGLPASGRDEQFF. The CDR3 bases are TGTGCTAGTGGTTTGCCAGCTAGCGGGAGGGATGAGCAGTTCTTC.

A few counts support this clonotype. This CDR3 is missing its conserved last phenylalanine or tryptophan, likely due to a read error. The V gene is TRBV29-1, the J gene TRBJ2-1, with no clear D. Germline V gene data show CDR1 as SQVTM and CDR2 as ANQGSEA. The CDR3 loop spans 14 amino acids. CDR3 sequence: CSVEPFQAYKEQFL. CDR3 coding DNA: TGCAGCGTTGAACCCTTTCAGGCCTACAAGGAGCAGTTCCTC.

This clonotype was counted many times. V usage is TRBV5-6 and J usage is TRBJ1-2; D is perhaps TRBD1 (6 bases). V lost 5 bases to trimming and J lost 8 bases, with 31 bases between them. The CDR3 spans 18 residues. CDR1 and CDR2 from the germline V gene are SGHDT and YYEEEE. The CDR3 sequence is CASRGRGVPGLPSGGYTF. CDR3 sequence (DNA): TGTGCCAGCAGGGGCAGGGGAGTACCAGGGCTCCCTTCTGGGGGCTACACCTTC.

This clonotype was seen at least ten times. The rearrangement links TRBV7-2 to TRBJ2-3; D ambiguous. This CDR3 spans 17 amino acids. Germline V CDR1 and CDR2: SGHTA, FQGNSA. V was trimmed by 5 bases and J by 0 bases, leaving 18 bases between them. CDR3 amino acids: CASSLRPRATSTDTQYF. The CDR3 region has the DNA TGTGCCAGCAGCCTACGCCCCCGAGCGACTAGCACAGATACGCAGTATTTT. Together with reference TRBV7-2 and TRBJ2-3, the CDR3 gives the full variable domain: GAGVSQSPSNKVTEKGKDVELRCDPISGHTALYWYRQSLGQGLEFLIYFQGNSAPDKSGLPSDRFSAERTGGSVSTLTIQRTQQEDSAVYLCASSLRPRATSTDTQYFGPGTRLTVL.

This clonotype occurred many times. V and J are TRBV6-1 and TRBJ2-7; TRBD1 matches 9 bases. The CDR3 consists of 14 residues. Germline CDR1 and CDR2: MNHNS and SASEGT. The ends lost 4 bases at V and 6 bases at J; junction bases unmatched: 7. Written as DNA, the CDR3 is TGTGCCAGCAGTGTGAGGACAGGGGCTGGCGAGCAGTACTTC. It is translated as CASSVRTGAGEQYF.

This clonotype has at least ten counts. V and J are TRBV12-3 or TRBV12-4 and TRBJ2-1, with 7 bases identical to TRBD2. The length of the CDR3 is 13 residues. The junction had 7 bases not matched to a gene; V was cut back by 5 bases and J by 9 bases. DNA for the CDR3: TGTGCCAGCAGTCCGACTAGCCGGGGTGAGCAGTTCTTC. Its protein is CASSPTSRGEQFF.

The V and J genes are TRBV29-1 and TRBJ1-1, with D perhaps TRBD1 (6 bases). Deletions cut 2 bases from V and 0 bases from J, with 10 bases between. This CDR3 is 14 amino acids long. CDR1 and CDR2 (germline): SQVTM, ANQGSEA. CDR3 coding DNA: TGCAGCGTTGAACCTGGGACACTGAACACTGAAGCTTTCTTT. It codes for CSVEPGTLNTEAFF.

Turning to this clonotype: This CDR3 is missing its conserved last phenylalanine or tryptophan, likely due to a read error. The CDR3 DNA reads as TGCAGTGCCTGGGCGGACCAATTCTCCGAGCAGTACATC. It translates to CSAWADQFSEQYI. The gene calls are TRBV20-1 and TRBJ2-7; D not certain. In germline, CDR1 is DFQATT, CDR2 SNEGSKA (reference sequence). V was cut by 6 bases and J by 6 bases, with 18 bases left in between. The CDR3 has 13 residues.

The table lists this clonotype with a few counts. CDR3 loop: CASSFGGTSTDTQYF. CDR3 nucleotides: TGTGCCAGCAGCTTCGGGGGAACTAGCACAGATACGCAGTATTTT. The rearrangement uses TRBV7-3 and TRBJ2-3; D is possibly TRBD2 (6 bases). CDR1 SGHTA and CDR2 FQGTGA come from the germline V gene. The CDR3 loop spans 15 amino acids. V lost 3 bases, J lost 0 bases, and 10 bases lay in between.

This clonotype came up a few times. A far larger clone is a single base away, which makes a read error likely. The rearrangement joins TRBV12-3 or TRBV12-4 to TRBJ2-1; 7 nucleotides line up with TRBD2. CDR3 length: 14 amino acids. The CDR3 coding sequence is TGTGCCAGCACTCTTGGACTAGACTACAAAGAGCAGTTCTTC. Its translation is CASTLGLDYKEQFF.

This clonotype was seen ten or more times. In DNA, the CDR3 is TGCGCCAGCAGTCCGGCCCCCCTATCATACGAGCAGTACTTC. Translating it yields CASSPAPLSYEQYF. The chain combines TRBV4-3 with TRBJ2-7; D unresolved. The CDR3 has 14 residues. V was trimmed by 6 bases and J by 4 bases, leaving 16 bases between them. Germline lookup yields CDR1 LGHNA and CDR2 YSLEER.

This clonotype was detected ten times or more. The rearrangement uses TRBV7-2 and TRBJ2-3, with D possibly being TRBD1 (6 bases). The CDR3 is made up of 14 amino acids. Germline loops: CDR1 SGHTA, CDR2 FQGNSA. V was cut by 2 bases and J by 4 bases, with 10 bases left in between. CDR3 sequence reads: CASSLQGLADTQYF. DNA of the CDR3: TGTGCCAGCAGCTTACAGGGGTTAGCAGATACGCAGTATTTT.

Relative to its sample, this clonotype is medium-sized. J is TRBJ2-1 and V is TRBV11-3, with D possibly TRBD2 on 5 matching bases. This CDR3 is 16 amino acids long. The germline V and J ends were trimmed by 7 bases and 0 bases, with 16 bases remaining between them. Looked up from germline, CDR1 is SGHNT and CDR2 is YENEEA. DNA of the CDR3: TGTGCCAGCAAGGACTGGGCCCAGAGCTCCTACAATGAGCAGTTCTTC. Amino acid sequence: CASKDWAQSSYNEQFF.

This clonotype was observed at least ten times. The J gene is TRBJ2-7, the V gene TRBV19, with D perhaps given as TRBD1 or TRBD2 (5 bases each). V dropped 5 bases and J dropped 7 bases, with 21 bases sitting between them. The CDR3 extends over 15 amino acids. CDR1 is LNHDA, CDR2 SQIVND, per germline (reference sequence). The CDR3 nucleotides are TGTGCCAGTAGTTCCTCAGGGAGCGCTCGCGGGGAGCAGTACTTC. Translating gives CASSSSGSARGEQYF. Supplemented by reference TRBV19 and TRBJ2-7, the full variable domain reads DGGITQSPKYLFRKEGQNVTLSCEQNLNHDAMYWYRQDPGQGLRLIYYSQIVNDFQKGDIAEGYSVSREKKESFPLTVTSAQKNPTAFYLCASSSSGSARGEQYFGPGTRLTVT.

In regard to this clonotype: A read error may explain this, as a much larger clone is one base away. This sequence joins TRBV29-1 and TRBJ1-1; D is ambiguous. The CDR3 has 11 residues. Looked up from germline, CDR1 is SQVTM and CDR2 is ANQGSEA. The CDR3 sequence: CSGKLNTKAFF. Written as DNA, the CDR3 is TGCAGCGGAAAATTGAACACTAAAGCTTTCTTT.

This clonotype has ten or more counts. The chain is built from TRBV6-2 or TRBV6-3 and TRBJ1-5; unclear D gene. Germline values: CDR1 MNHEY, CDR2 SVGEGT. This CDR3 contains 16 residues. The V end was cut by 0 bases, the J end by 0 bases, with 9 bases between. CDR3 DNA: TGTGCCAGCAGTTACTCGGCCGGGCTTAGCAATCAGCCCCAGCATTTT. Amino acid sequence: CASSYSAGLSNQPQHF.

This clonotype was recorded many times. The chain is built from TRBV20-1 and TRBJ2-1; 9 bases align to TRBD2. Looked up from germline, CDR1 is DFQATT and CDR2 is SNEGSKA (reference sequence). With 0 bases clipped from V and 8 bases from J, the junction kept 11 bases outside the gene matches. The CDR3 runs 16 residues. In DNA form, the CDR3 reads TGCAGTGCTAGAGACTTCCTAGCGGGAATGGGCGATGAGCAGTTCTTC. It encodes CSARDFLAGMGDEQFF.

Many counts were recorded for this clonotype. The gene calls are TRBV7-8 and TRBJ1-5; maybe TRBD1 (6 bases). Trimming removed 5 bases at V and 9 bases at J, with 17 bases between. Looked up from germline, CDR1 is SGHVS and CDR2 is FQNEAQ. The CDR3 runs to 14 residues. In nucleotides, the CDR3 is TGTGCCAGCAGCCCCGGACAGAACCTTTGGCCCCAGCATTTT. This encodes CASSPGQNLWPQHF.

This clonotype was picked up many times. The V gene is TRBV2, the J gene TRBJ2-3; D is tentatively TRBD1 or TRBD2 (7 bases each). Trimming left V 6 bases short and J 8 bases short, with 18 bases between. Germline-derived CDR1 and CDR2 are SNHLY and FYNNEI. The CDR3 runs to 14 residues. The CDR3 reads CASRGGGGYGTQYF. The CDR3, as DNA: TGTGCCAGCAGAGGGGGCGGGGGCTACGGTACGCAGTATTTT.

There are many counts of this clonotype. The chain combines TRBV3-1 with TRBJ2-3; possibly TRBD2 for D (5 bases). The CDR3 is made up of 16 amino acids. V lost 0 bases to trimming and J lost 2 bases, with 12 bases between them. The germline V gene has CDR1 LGHDT and CDR2 YNNKEL (reference sequence). The CDR3 reads CASSQEYQRYTDTQYF. Here the CDR3 DNA reads TGTGCCAGCAGCCAAGAGTACCAGCGGTACACAGATACGCAGTATTTT.

This clonotype was recorded at least ten times. Here the CDR3 reads CASLEGQNTGELFF. For the CDR3, the DNA is TGTGCCAGTCTAGAGGGACAGAACACCGGGGAGCTGTTTTTT. The chain links TRBV28 to TRBJ2-2; maybe TRBD1 (6 bases). Trimming took 9 bases from V and 1 from J, leaving 12 bases between them. CDR1 is MDHEN and CDR2 is SYDVKM in the germline V gene. The CDR3 runs 14 residues.

In this sample, this clonotype turned up many times. In nucleotides, the CDR3 is TGTGCCAGCAGCCAAGGGGGACGACAGGATGAAGCTTTCTTT. It yields the protein CASSQGGRQDEAFF. The chain uses TRBV4-2 and TRBJ1-1, with D perhaps TRBD1 (6 bases). The CDR3 sequence is 14 residues long. Germline V gene lookup returns CDR1 LGHNA and CDR2 YNFKEQ. V lost 1 base to trimming and J lost 7 bases, with 13 bases between them.

This clonotype has at least ten counts. The chain recombines TRBV7-2 with TRBJ2-1; D remains unclear. CDR3 length: 13 residues. The germline V gene encodes CDR1 SGHTA and CDR2 FQGNSA. Trimming removed 5 bases from V and 1 base from J, with 6 bases in between. Here the CDR3 DNA reads TGTGCCAGCAGCCTACCGTCCTACAATGAGCAGTTCTTC. Translated, it gives CASSLPSYNEQFF.

This clonotype appeared many times. DNA of the CDR3: TGCGCCAGCAGCTTGGGTGGGACTAGCGAGGGAGCTGTTGAGCAGTTCTTC. Amino acid sequence: CASSLGGTSEGAVEQFF. The chain carries TRBV5-1 and TRBJ2-1; TRBD2 aligns across 10 bases. The V segment lost 0 bases and the J segment 9 bases; nucleotides outside the gene matches: 12. Germline V gives CDR1 SGHRS, CDR2 YFSETQ. The length of the CDR3 is 17 residues.

Notes on this clonotype: Given a far larger clone just one base away, this is likely a sequencing read error. The chain couples TRBV6-6 to TRBJ2-7; no clear D. This CDR3 contains 12 residues. With 6 bases removed from V and 3 bases from J, the gap between germline ends came to 9 bases. Germline loops: CDR1 MNHNY, CDR2 SVGAGI (reference sequence). In nucleotides, the CDR3 is TGTGCCAGCAGCAGACCGTTCTACGAGCAGTACTTC. This gives the protein CASSRPFYEQYF.

As concerns this clonotype: This may come from a read error, since a much larger clone is one base off. The CDR3 reads CASSFQGSGTGRPVLNQPQHF. CDR3 nucleotides: TGTGCCAGCAGCTTTCAAGGGTCAGGCACAGGGAGACCCGTTTTGAATCAGCCCCAGCATTTT. The rearrangement joins TRBV7-6 to TRBJ1-5, with a tentative D call TRBD1 (6 bases). V lost 3 bases, J lost 4 bases, and 31 bases lay in between. Germline V gene lookup returns CDR1 SGHVS and CDR2 FNYEAQ. This CDR3 region has 21 residues.